A selection of T cell receptor beta chains follows, all from one sample in a study of beta chain features in type 1 diabetes. Libraries were prepared by immunoSEQ multiplex PCR; TCRdb keeps only in-frame clonotypes and omits some of them. This sample carries about 270,000 clones, 13% to 15% of them seen once, and the ten largest clones take around 0.03%. Sequencing was carried out using naive CD4+ T cells from blood. Receptors were obtained from a woman in her forties in good health. CDR3s include the opening cysteine and the closing phenylalanine or tryptophan. Fields, in order: J gene, V gene, D gene, clone size, CDR3 DNA, CDR3 protein. D genes are given only for firm matches. Clone size appears in some rows only: once, few, many, or a class for an expanded clone.

J: TRBJ2-7; V: TRBV29-1; D: TRBD1; size: -; DNA: TGCAGCGGCCTAGGGACAGGGGTCCTTGGCGAGCAGTACTTC; CDR3: CSGLGTGVLGEQYF
J: TRBJ1-2; V: TRBV27; D: -; size: -; DNA: TGTGCCAGCAGTCCCAAGGGGCGAGGCTACACCTTC; CDR3: CASSPKGRGYTF
J: TRBJ2-7; V: TRBV5-1; D: TRBD1; size: few; DNA: TGCGCCAGCAGCTCGGACAGGCATCGCTACGAGCAGTACTTC; CDR3: CASSSDRHRYEQYF
J: TRBJ2-3; V: TRBV5-1; D: -; size: -; DNA: TGCGCCAGCAGCCTTCCTACAGGGACCCCAGATACGCAGTATTTT; CDR3: CASSLPTGTPDTQYF
J: TRBJ2-7; V: TRBV7-2; D: TRBD2; size: -; DNA: TGTGCCAGCAGCTTAGCGCAGGAAGGCGGGGGGCGCCGGACCTCCTACGAGCAGTACTTC; CDR3: CASSLAQEGGGRRTSYEQYF
J: TRBJ2-7; V: TRBV6-6; D: -; size: few; DNA: TGTGCCAGCAGCTACCGGGGAACCCAAGAATTGTACGAGCAGTACTTC; CDR3: CASSYRGTQELYEQYF
J: TRBJ2-1; V: TRBV7-2; D: -; size: few; DNA: TGTGCCAGCGTCTCGGGGAGCTCCTACAATGAGCAGTTCTTC; CDR3: CASVSGSSYNEQFF
J: TRBJ2-7; V: TRBV29-1; D: -; size: -; DNA: TGCAGCGTCGTCGGGCAGGGGCCCCCCTACGAGCAGTACTTC; CDR3: CSVVGQGPPYEQYF
J: TRBJ2-5; V: TRBV6-5; D: TRBD2; size: -; DNA: TGTGCCAGCAGTTACGGCGGGGGTCAAGAGACCCAGTACTTC; CDR3: CASSYGGGQETQYF
J: TRBJ2-1; V: TRBV28; D: -; size: -; DNA: TGTGCCAGCAGTTTTAGAATTGCGGGGGCCAACAATGAGCAGTTCTTC; CDR3: CASSFRIAGANNEQFF
J: TRBJ2-5; V: TRBV2; D: -; size: -; DNA: TGTGCCAGCAAAGCTCGGGTCTACCAAGAGACCCAGTACTTC; CDR3: CASKARVYQETQYF
J: TRBJ1-5; V: TRBV28; D: -; size: -; DNA: TGTGCCAGCAGTGCGGGTGGAAGCAATCAGCCCCAGCATTTT; CDR3: CASSAGGSNQPQHF
J: TRBJ2-7; V: TRBV2; D: TRBD1; size: -; DNA: TGTGCCAGCAGGAAGGAGGGACAGGGCGCCTACGAGCAGTACTTC; CDR3: CASRKEGQGAYEQYF
J: TRBJ2-1; V: TRBV7-9; D: TRBD2; size: -; DNA: TGTGCCAGCAGCCAGGCGGGGGGCGGGTACAATGAGCAGTTCTTC; CDR3: CASSQAGGGYNEQFF
J: TRBJ2-2; V: TRBV5-1; D: TRBD2; size: -; DNA: TGCGCCAGCAGCCCGAGACTGACTAGCGTGAACACCGGGGAGCTGTTTTTT; CDR3: CASSPRLTSVNTGELFF
J: TRBJ1-2; V: TRBV2; D: TRBD1; size: -; DNA: TGTGCCTCTGGGACAGGGGTTAACTATGGCTACACCTTC; CDR3: CASGTGVNYGYTF
J: TRBJ2-2; V: TRBV6-1; D: TRBD1; size: -; DNA: TGTGCCAGCAGTGACCGCGGACAGGGGAGAACCGGGGAGCTGTTTTTT; CDR3: CASSDRGQGRTGELFF
J: TRBJ2-3; V: TRBV18; D: TRBD2; size: few; DNA: TGTGCCAGCTCACGGCGGACTAGCGGGGGGGCGACAGATACGCAGTATTTT; CDR3: CASSRRTSGGATDTQYF
J: TRBJ2-3; V: TRBV18; D: -; size: few; DNA: TGTGCCAGCTCAGCGGCGGTCACAGATACGCAGTATTTT; CDR3: CASSAAVTDTQYF
J: TRBJ2-5; V: TRBV27; D: TRBD1; size: few; DNA: TGTGCCAGCAGTTTCAGGGGGACAGGCGACAGAGAGACCCAGTACTTC; CDR3: CASSFRGTGDRETQYF
J: TRBJ2-7; V: TRBV2; D: -; size: few; DNA: TGTGCCAGCAGAGCATCGCAAGCATCCTACGAGCAGTACTTC; CDR3: CASRASQASYEQYF
J: TRBJ2-1; V: TRBV7-9; D: -; size: -; DNA: TGTGCCAGCAGCCCCCTCGGGGGACAGAAATACAATGAGCAGTTCTTC; CDR3: CASSPLGGQKYNEQFF
J: TRBJ2-7; V: TRBV7-9; D: TRBD1; size: -; DNA: TGTGCCAGCAGACAGGGGGCCCACGAGCAGTACTTC; CDR3: CASRQGAHEQYF
J: TRBJ1-1; V: TRBV9; D: -; size: few; DNA: TGTGCCAGCAGCGTAGATGGACAAGGGAACACTGAAGCTTTCTTT; CDR3: CASSVDGQGNTEAFF
J: TRBJ1-6; V: TRBV5-4; D: -; size: -; DNA: TGTGCCAGCAGACCTACCCCAACCTATAATTCACCCCTCCACTTT; CDR3: CASRPTPTYNSPLHF
J: TRBJ2-1; V: TRBV15; D: -; size: few; DNA: TGTGCCACCAGCAGAGATCAGGCACGTGAGCAGTTCTTC; CDR3: CATSRDQAREQFF
J: TRBJ2-3; V: TRBV14; D: -; size: -; DNA: TGTGCCAGCAGCCAAGGCGGTGCGTTGACAGATACGCAGTATTTT; CDR3: CASSQGGALTDTQYF
J: TRBJ1-2; V: TRBV5-1; D: -; size: few; DNA: TGCGCCAGCAGCCCGGGGGGAGATACCATTTATGGCTACACCTTC; CDR3: CASSPGGDTIYGYTF
J: TRBJ1-2; V: TRBV5-1; D: -; size: few; DNA: TGCGCCAGCAGCTCGGCCCGCTCGGCAGGGGATGGCTACACCTTC; CDR3: CASSSARSAGDGYTF